These 24 T cell receptor beta chains came from one sample sequenced in a study of blood T cell repertoires in COVID-19. Assay: immunoSEQ multiplex PCR; the TCRdb copy retains only in-frame clones and omits some. Among 360,000 or so clones listed, roughly 87% were seen once. The sample was PBMCs or T cells enriched from blood (not recorded which). Receptors were obtained from a woman in her 30s who had recovered from COVID-19.

The DNA for the CDR3 is TGCGCCAGCAGCCAAGATCCCGACAGGGCCTATAATGAAAAACTGTTTTTT. It translates to CASSQDPDRAYNEKLFF. This sequence joins TRBV4-1 and TRBJ1-4, with TRBD1 matching over 7 bases. Per germline, CDR1 MGHRA and CDR2 YSYEKL. The ends lost 0 bases at V and 4 bases at J; junction bases unmatched: 8. This CDR3 contains 17 residues.

This clone was picked up a small number of times. J is TRBJ2-7 and V is TRBV6-5; 7 nucleotides line up with TRBD2. Germline trimming cut 6 bases from V and 5 bases from J; bases unmatched to any gene: 4. The V gene's germline CDR1 is MNHEY and CDR2 SVGAGI. The CDR3 contains 12 residues. CDR3 protein: CASSWTSHEQYF. CDR3 DNA sequence: TGTGCCAGCAGCTGGACTAGTCACGAGCAGTACTTC.

This clone was seen just once. This chain links TRBV5-1 with TRBJ1-2; TRBD1 agrees at 7 bases. J was trimmed by 7 bases and V by 0 bases; bases with no gene match: 6. The germline CDR1 and CDR2 sequences are SGHRS and YFSETQ. The CDR3 is 14 residues long. In DNA, the CDR3 is TGCGCCAGCAGCTTGGTAGGGGGCACGATTGGCTACACCTTC. It translates to CASSLVGGTIGYTF.

This clone was counted many times. The V call is TRBV5-1, the J call TRBJ2-7; no definite D call. Germline values: CDR1 SGHRS, CDR2 YFSETQ. Trimming stripped 7 bases from V and 3 bases from J, with 14 bases between. The CDR3 has 13 amino acids. The CDR3 spells CASSSSISYEQYF. As DNA, the CDR3 is TGCGCCAGCTCATCCTCGATCAGCTACGAGCAGTACTTC. The full variable domain, completed using reference TRBV5-1 and TRBJ2-7, is KAGVTQTPRYLIKTRGQQVTLSCSPISGHRSVSWYQQTPGQGLQFLFEYFSETQRNKGNFPGRFSGRQFSNSRSEMNVSTLELGDSALYLCASSSSISYEQYFGPGTRLTVT.

V gene TRBV27 combines with J gene TRBJ2-7; TRBD1 matches at 7 bases. Trimming at V came to 5 bases and at J to 6 bases, leaving 4 bases not matched to a gene. CDR1 and CDR2 from the germline V gene are MNHEY and SMNVEV (reference sequence). The CDR3 is 12 residues long. The CDR3 reads CASSPTGAEQYF. The CDR3 DNA is TGTGCCAGCAGTCCCACAGGGGCCGAGCAGTACTTC.

The J gene is TRBJ1-1, the V gene TRBV19; 7 bases are shared with TRBD1. The CDR3 contains 15 residues. Germline values: CDR1 LNHDA, CDR2 SQIVND (reference sequence). Germline trimming cut 3 bases from V and 3 bases from J; bases unmatched to any gene: 7. CDR3 nucleotide sequence: TGTGCCAGTAGTATTAGGGGGCTTCTGGACACTGAAGCTTTCTTT. Its translation: CASSIRGLLDTEAFF.

The rearrangement joins TRBV7-2 to TRBJ2-5, with 11 positions matching TRBD2. The junction had 6 bases not matched to a gene; V was cut back by 4 bases and J by 5 bases. This CDR3 spans 15 amino acids. Germline V gene lookup returns CDR1 SGHTA and CDR2 FQGNSA. This CDR3 is CASSYQTSGMETQYF. In nucleotides, the CDR3 is TGTGCCAGCAGCTACCAGACTAGCGGGATGGAGACCCAGTACTTC.

This chain uses TRBV5-1 with TRBJ1-3; 7 bases line up with TRBD1. CDR1 SGHRS and CDR2 YFSETQ come from the germline V gene. This CDR3 is built from 16 residues. With 3 bases clipped from V and 1 base from J, the junction kept 7 bases outside the gene matches. The CDR3 bases are TGCGCCAGCAGCTGGACAGGATCCAGGTCTGGAAACACCATATATTTT. This encodes CASSWTGSRSGNTIYF.

This clone was found once. The V call is TRBV9, the J call TRBJ1-2, with no clear D. The germline gives CDR1 SGDLS, CDR2 YYNGEE. The V and J ends lost 4 bases and 3 bases respectively, with 22 bases between them. The CDR3 extends over 17 amino acids. This chain's CDR3 is CASSPRGGSSEDYGYTF. The CDR3 bases are TGTGCCAGCAGCCCCAGAGGCGGCTCCTCGGAAGACTATGGCTACACCTTC.

The J gene is TRBJ1-2, the V gene TRBV28, with D perhaps matching TRBD1 (6 bases). Trimming shortened V by 3 bases and J by 7 bases, and 12 bases separated the two germline ends. The germline V gene encodes CDR1 MDHEN and CDR2 SYDVKM. The CDR3 is 13 residues long. The CDR3 loop is CASSFNRVLGYTF. DNA of the CDR3: TGTGCCAGCAGTTTCAACAGGGTGCTTGGCTACACCTTC.

V is TRBV5-6 and J is TRBJ1-3; D unresolved. Trimming removed 0 bases at V and 8 bases at J, with 12 bases between. Germline values: CDR1 SGHDT, CDR2 YYEEEE. The CDR3 is made up of 14 amino acids. CDR3 DNA sequence: TGTGCCAGCAGCTTGGAGGCAGTCGCGGACACCATATATTTT. Its translation: CASSLEAVADTIYF.

This clone appeared a single time. This chain uses TRBV7-9 with TRBJ1-1; the D is unclear. Per the germline V gene, CDR1 is SEHNR and CDR2 is FQNEAQ (reference sequence). Trimming pared 5 bases from V and 6 bases from J, leaving 13 bases between. The CDR3 length is 13 residues. CDR3 amino acids: CASSPSLGAEAFF. DNA of the CDR3: TGTGCCAGCAGCCCGTCCCTGGGCGCTGAAGCTTTCTTT.

The rearrangement uses TRBV6-5 and TRBJ2-1; TRBD2 matches at 9 bases. V dropped 4 bases and J dropped 6; count of bases not matched to a gene: 7. CDR3 length equals 15 residues. Germline assignment: CDR1 MNHEY and CDR2 SVGAGI. CDR3 DNA: TGTGCCAGCAGTTTCCTAGCGGGGACGACCAATGAGCAGTTCTTC. This translates into CASSFLAGTTNEQFF.

The rearrangement uses TRBV5-4 and TRBJ2-5; TRBD1 aligns across 10 bases. The V segment lost 3 bases and the J segment 7 bases; nucleotides outside the gene matches: 9. CDR3 size: 15 residues. Germline CDR1 reads SGHNT; CDR2 reads YYREEE (reference sequence). The CDR3 nucleotides are TGTGCCAGCAGCTCTCGGGGACAGGGGTATTCGACCCAGTACTTC. This translates into CASSSRGQGYSTQYF.

V and J are TRBV4-2 and TRBJ1-6; no definite D call. This CDR3 contains 15 residues. Trimming removed 3 bases from V and 9 bases from J, with 15 bases in between. Per the germline V gene, CDR1 is LGHNA and CDR2 is YNFKEQ. CDR3 in DNA: TGTGCCAGCAGCCACAGCGGAGCTAGTAGTTCACCCCTCCACTTT. It codes for CASSHSGASSSPLHF.

Worth noting for this clone: Germline is not matched at one junction end, which may reflect a read error. This CDR3 is CASSRENLYEQYF. CDR3 DNA sequence: TGTGCTAGCAGCCGGGAGAACTTATACGAGCAGTACTTC. The rearrangement uses TRBV6-5 and TRBJ2-7; tentatively, D is TRBD2 (6 bases). The germline V gene encodes CDR1 MNHEY and CDR2 SVGAGI. The CDR3 length is 13 residues.

The chain couples TRBV4-1 to TRBJ2-7; the D gene is possibly TRBD1 (6 bases). The CDR3 is made up of 14 amino acids. V was trimmed by 1 base and J by 7 bases, leaving 14 bases between them. In germline, CDR1 is MGHRA, CDR2 YSYEKL. The DNA for the CDR3 is TGCGCCAGCAGCCAAGGGTCAGGGGACATAGAGCAGTACTTC. Translation gives CASSQGSGDIEQYF.

This clone was recorded only once. The chain couples TRBV4-1 to TRBJ2-3; 9 positions match TRBD2. Germline-derived CDR1 and CDR2 are MGHRA and YSYEKL. V trimming: 1 base; J trimming: 3 bases; junction bases outside the gene matches: 17. The CDR3 spans 20 residues. CDR3 sequence (DNA): TGCGCCAGCAGCCAAGGGGGACTCGCGGGGGGGCCGAGAAGGACAGATACGCAGTATTTT. It is translated as CASSQGGLAGGPRRTDTQYF.

This sequence joins TRBV4-2 and TRBJ2-3, with 12 bases that match TRBD2. Per the germline V gene, CDR1 is LGHNA and CDR2 is YNFKEQ. The CDR3 is 16 amino acids. Trimming cost V 1 base and J 4 bases; bases outside gene matches: 3. The CDR3 bases are TGTGCCAGCAGCCAAGGGGGACTAGCGGGTTCAGATACGCAGTATTTT. It is translated as CASSQGGLAGSDTQYF.

This clone was recorded only once. CDR3 sequence: CASSGRDRPYEQYF. The CDR3 DNA sequence: TGTGCCAGCAGCGGTAGAGACAGACCCTACGAGCAGTACTTC. The V and J genes are TRBV9 and TRBJ2-7, with D possibly TRBD1 on 5 matching bases. Germline V lookup: CDR1 SGDLS, CDR2 YYNGEE. V lost 3 bases and J lost 2, with 12 bases in between. The CDR3 extends over 14 amino acids.

The chain combines TRBV4-1 with TRBJ1-2; D unclear. From germline, CDR1 is MGHRA and CDR2 YSYEKL. This CDR3 comprises 19 residues. V was cut by 1 base and J by 2 bases, with 23 bases left in between. In nucleotides, the CDR3 is TGCGCCAGCAGCCAAGGATTTGGGTTGGCAGAGGAAACGAACTATGGCTACACCTTC. Protein: CASSQGFGLAEETNYGYTF.

The rearrangement links TRBV19 to TRBJ1-1; unclear D gene. Between the trimmed V and J ends, which lost 3 bases and 4 bases, there was a span of 12 bases. This CDR3 has 14 amino acids. Germline V gene lookup returns CDR1 LNHDA and CDR2 SQIVND (reference sequence). CDR3: CASSIGAGTTEAFF. The CDR3 nucleotides read TGTGCCAGTAGTATTGGAGCCGGTACCACTGAAGCTTTCTTT.

The J gene is TRBJ2-7, the V gene TRBV11-1; no clear D gene. Germline-derived CDR1 and CDR2 are SGHAT and FQDESV (reference sequence). The CDR3 sequence is 12 residues long. Between the trimmed V and J ends, which lost 1 base and 7 bases, there was a span of 8 bases. The CDR3 sequence is CASSLGSREQYF. In nucleotides, the CDR3 is TGTGCCAGCAGCTTAGGATCTAGGGAGCAGTACTTC.

The chain has TRBV7-3 and TRBJ2-3; TRBD2 agrees at 8 bases. The germline V gene has CDR1 SGHTA and CDR2 FQGTGA. V dropped 3 bases and J dropped 1; count of bases not matched to a gene: 6. The CDR3 length is 16 residues. The CDR3 loop is CASSLSSGLGTDTQYF. CDR3 sequence (DNA): TGTGCCAGCAGCTTGTCTAGCGGGTTGGGCACAGATACGCAGTATTTT.